This T cell receptor beta chain emerged from a study of lymphopenia after photon versus proton radiotherapy. The CDR3 is 17 amino acids. Trimming stripped 5 bases from V and 0 bases from J, with 18 bases between. Germline V gene sequence: CDR1 SGHTA, CDR2 FQGNSA. Some clones are missing from TCRdb's copy, which holds only in-frame ones; the method was immunoSEQ multiplex PCR. This table has around 64,000 clones, about 90% appearing once. This clone was found once. As yet, its antigen is unknown. Study-wide findings and caveats: Post-nadir diversity loss with photons came from oligoclonal expansion, particularly CD8+ Temra cells.

This sequence was found in a woman in her thirties or forties with cholangiocarcinoma. This sequence joins TRBV7-2 and TRBJ2-3, with unresolved D. The specimen was peripheral blood, collected from a patient treated with photon-based radiotherapy. The CDR3 loop is CASSVSSSGPSTDTQYF. The CDR3 DNA is TGTGCCAGCAGCGTATCGTCCTCAGGCCCTAGCACAGATACGCAGTATTTT.